These T cell receptor beta chains were read from a single sample in a study of neurological immune-mediated disorders. TCRdb re-called the 5' RACE reads through MiXCR, storing one row per CDR3 protein. The profile shows approximately 46,000 distinct CDR3 sequences, about a tenth of them singletons. Sequencing was carried out using PBMCs. These TCRs come from a man in his 70s with HTLV-1-associated myelopathy (HAM/TSP). The CDR3 runs from the conserved cysteine through the conserved F or W. Each record gives: J gene, clone size, D gene, V gene, CDR3 DNA, CDR3 protein. The D gene is left open where the match is weak. The listing skips clone size in some rows; elsewhere it reads once, few, many or a size class.

TRBJ2-7,many,.,TRBV20-1,TGCAGTGCTAAGGAGGGCAGACCCTTCTCCTACGAGCAGTACTTC,CSAKEGRPFSYEQYF
TRBJ1-5,many,.,TRBV6-1,TGTGCCAGCAGGGAATCGGGCTATAGCAATCAGCCCCAGCATTTT,CASRESGYSNQPQHF
TRBJ2-6,many,TRBD1,TRBV28,TGTGCCAGTCGGACAGGGGGCGCCTATGGGGCCAACGTCCTGACTTTC,CASRTGGAYGANVLTF
TRBJ2-6,many,.,TRBV3-1,TGTGCCAGTACACAGACCGACTCTGGGGCCAACGTCCTGACTTTC,CASTQTDSGANVLTF
TRBJ1-4,many,.,TRBV5-5,TGTGCCAGCAGCTACGACCCGGGAAGAGGGAATGAAAAACTGTTTTTT,CASSYDPGRGNEKLFF
TRBJ2-1,many,.,TRBV7-2,TGTGCCAGCAGCTTGAAGGCTAGCGAATACAATGAGCAGTTCTTC,CASSLKASEYNEQFF
TRBJ2-7,many,.,TRBV20-1,TGCAGTGCTAGACCTATTGCCGGCTACGAGCAGTACTTC,CSARPIAGYEQYF
TRBJ2-1,few,.,TRBV4-3,TGCGCCAGCAGCCAAGGGTTTCGGGGAGTAAACTACAATGAGCAGTTCTTC,CASSQGFRGVNYNEQFF
TRBJ2-1,many,TRBD2,TRBV20-1,TGCAGTGCTGCTAGCGGGAGAAACAATGAGCAGTTCTTC,CSAASGRNNEQFF
TRBJ2-5,.,TRBD2,TRBV6-5,TGTGCCAGCAGTTACGGGACTAGCGGGATCTACCAAGAGACCCAGAACTTC,CASSYGTSGIYQETQNF
TRBJ2-7,many,.,TRBV20-1,TGCAGTGCGCGGGACTACGAGCAGTACTTC,CSARDYEQYF
TRBJ1-5,many,TRBD1,TRBV20-1,TGCAGTGCTAGAAGGGCAGGGGGGTATGTTCAGCCCCAGCATTTT,CSARRAGGYVQPQHF
TRBJ2-7,many,.,TRBV6-2/TRBV6-3,TGTGCCAGCAGGCCGGGATCAGGGAACGAGCAGTACTTC,CASRPGSGNEQYF
TRBJ1-1,few,.,TRBV6-1,TGTGCCAGCGTTAGGAGGTCGGACACTGAAGCTTTCTTT,CASVRRSDTEAFF
TRBJ2-2,many,.,TRBV12-5,TGTGCTAGTGGTTTGGGCGGGGAGCTGTTTTTT,CASGLGGELFF
TRBJ1-5,few,TRBD1,TRBV6-6,TGTGCCAACAGACCCAGGGGGGAGAGCAATCAGCCCCAGCATTTT,CANRPRGESNQPQHF
TRBJ1-1,many,.,TRBV25-1,TGTGCCAGCAGTGAATATTCGCACAGCACTGAAGCTTTCTTT,CASSEYSHSTEAFF
TRBJ2-3,medium-sized,TRBD2,TRBV10-3,TGTGCCATCAATCCGGGAGGTCGCACAGATACGCAGTATTTT,CAINPGGRTDTQYF
TRBJ2-5,many,TRBD1,TRBV7-2,TGTGCCAGCAGCTCCGGACAGGGAATTATTTTGGAGACCCAGTACTTC,CASSSGQGIILETQYF
TRBJ1-2,many,TRBD1,TRBV10-3,TGTGCCATCAGTGAGGCCGGGACAGGGGGCGACGGCTATGGCTACACCTTC,CAISEAGTGGDGYGYTF
TRBJ1-2,many,TRBD1,TRBV28,TGTGCCAGCAGGGACAGGGAGGCAATAAGTGGCTACACCTTC,CASRDREAISGYTF
TRBJ2-5,many,.,TRBV11-2,TGTGCCAGCAGCTTACAGGGGCCGCAAGAGACCCAGTACTTC,CASSLQGPQETQYF
TRBJ2-1,many,.,TRBV12-3/TRBV12-4,TGTGCCAGCAGTTATGCACCCAATGAGCAGTTCTTC,CASSYAPNEQFF
TRBJ2-4,many,TRBD2,TRBV7-2,TGTGCCAGCAGCTTAACTAGCGGGAGTACCAAAAACATTCAGTACTTC,CASSLTSGSTKNIQYF
TRBJ2-3,many,.,TRBV5-1,TGCGCCAGCAGCCAGCACGGGCTCCAGCTTACAGATACGCAGTATTTT,CASSQHGLQLTDTQYF
TRBJ2-6,many,TRBD2,TRBV5-1,TGCGCCAGCAGACCCGTAGCGGGAGGCCCGTCAACTGGGGCCAACGTCCTGACTTTC,CASRPVAGGPSTGANVLTF
TRBJ2-1,once,TRBD2,TRBV12-5,TGTGCTAGTGGCTGGGGGACTAGCGGGGTTTACAATGAGCAGTTCTTC,CASGWGTSGVYNEQFF
TRBJ2-7,.,.,TRBV6-5,TGTGCCAGCAGTTACTCGCTTTTGGGCTCCTACGAGCAGTACTTC,CASSYSLLGSYEQYF
TRBJ2-2,.,.,TRBV14,TGTGCCAGCACCCGAGACAGGCGCGGGGAGCTGTTTTTT,CASTRDRRGELFF
TRBJ2-1,many,.,TRBV20-1,TGCAGTGCTAACCGTCCGGGCCTACCCGGTTCCGGTTCCTTCAATGAGCAGTTCTTC,CSANRPGLPGSGSFNEQFF
TRBJ1-2,many,.,TRBV28,TGTGCCAGCAGCCGCCAGTGGACAGAAGCCTATGGCTACACCTTC,CASSRQWTEAYGYTF
TRBJ1-3,many,.,TRBV12-3/TRBV12-4,TGTGCCAGCAGTTTATTTGGACCAAACACCATATATTTT,CASSLFGPNTIYF
TRBJ2-1,many,TRBD2,TRBV20-1,TGCAGTGCTAGTCTTGGGGGAGGGCTACAGGAGCAGTTCTTC,CSASLGGGLQEQFF
TRBJ2-7,many,.,TRBV29-1,TGCAGCGTTGGGGACTACGAGCAGTACTTC,CSVGDYEQYF